This T cell receptor (beta chain) emerged from a study of Ad26.COV2.S vaccination and SARS-CoV-2 variants. Study summary: The vaccine Ad26.COV2.S was put into the muscle once, or twice with 56 days between.

Libraries were prepared by immunoSEQ multiplex PCR; TCRdb keeps only in-frame clonotypes and omits some of them. Of roughly 400,000 clones listed, approximately 90% are singletons. The treatment denotes: about 20 received Ad26.COV2.S at low or high dose, single or two shots; roughly 5 received placebo; per-sample allocation not given. All samples were drawn on day 63, counting from the first vaccine or placebo injection. Of note for this clone: The target antigen is unknown.

Whole-study findings and limits: Reports say spike-specific CD8+ and CD4+ T cell responses covered substantial breadth after vaccination.

The CDR3 loop spans 13 amino acids. CDR1 SGHDN and CDR2 FVKESK come from the germline V gene. Between the trimmed V and J ends, which lost 1 base and 8 bases, there was a span of 6 bases. The sequence was collected from a person aged 18-60 years who received the Ad26.COV2.S COVID-19 vaccine or a placebo. V is TRBV14 and J is TRBJ1-6, with D perhaps matching TRBD1 (5 bases). Source: peripheral blood, taken in a trial of Ad26.COV2.S vaccine versus placebo. This CDR3 is CASSQGGYSPLHF. CDR3 in DNA: TGTGCCAGCAGCCAAGGGGGCTATTCACCCCTCCACTTT.